The rows below give T cell receptor beta chains drawn from one sample of a study of breast tumors, draining lymph nodes, adjacent tissues. TCRdb called the multiplex PCR reads again in MiXCR, with one record for every CDR3 protein. The sample consists of roughly 80,000 distinct CDR3 sequences, 15% to 20% of them appearing once. Sequences were obtained from axillary lymph node tissue. The origin of the receptors is a female donor with breast cancer. Some clones in this sample may be carry-over from other donors' samples. Each CDR3 is given with its conserved first and last residue. Each record gives: V gene, J gene, D gene, clone size, CDR3 protein, CDR3 DNA. The D gene is left open where the match is weak. Some rows mark clone size as missing; the rest say once, few, many or name a class of expanded clone.

TRBV6-5	TRBJ1-5	TRBD1	many	CASSYSAGTDRHQPQHF	TGTGCCAGCAGTTACTCAGCTGGGACAGACCGGCATCAGCCCCAGCATTTT
TRBV18	TRBJ2-5	TRBD2	few	CASSPALAGETQYF	TGTGCCAGCTCACCGGCCTTAGCGGGAGAGACCCAGTACTTC
TRBV2	TRBJ1-4	NA	many	CASNRGAVNEKLFF	TGTGCCAGCAATCGGGGGGCCGTTAATGAAAAACTGTTTTTT
TRBV30	TRBJ1-5	NA	many	CAWSGLNQPQHF	TGTGCCTGGAGTGGTTTGAATCAGCCCCAGCATTTT
TRBV6-2/TRBV6-3	TRBJ1-2	NA	many	CASSYSARDYGYTF	TGTGCCAGCAGTTACAGTGCAAGGGACTATGGCTACACCTTC
TRBV5-6	TRBJ1-2	NA	many	CASSTGVNYGYTF	TGTGCCAGCAGCACGGGGGTAAACTATGGCTACACCTTC
TRBV9	TRBJ2-6	NA	many	CASSDPGSGANVLTF	TGTGCCAGCAGCGACCCTGGCTCTGGGGCCAACGTCCTGACTTTC
TRBV7-6	TRBJ2-1	NA	many	CASSPIAASSYNEQFF	TGTGCCAGCAGCCCAATAGCGGCGAGCTCCTACAATGAGCAGTTCTTC
TRBV28	TRBJ2-4	TRBD1	NA	CASSWQGAILAKNIQYF	TGTGCCAGCAGTTGGCAGGGGGCGATTCTAGCCAAAAACATTCAGTACTTC
TRBV11-3	TRBJ2-3	NA	many	CASSVLRNTDTQYF	TGTGCCAGCAGTGTCCTACGGAACACAGATACGCAGTATTTT
TRBV20-1	TRBJ1-4	NA	many	CSARDPRVGEKLFF	TGCAGTGCTAGAGATCCGAGGGTAGGAGAAAAACTGTTTTTT
TRBV20-1	TRBJ2-1	TRBD2	many	CSVRGQAGVNEQFF	TGCAGTGTCAGAGGCCAAGCGGGAGTCAATGAGCAGTTCTTC
TRBV9	TRBJ1-2	NA	many	CASSVASGLGAYGYTF	TGTGCCAGCAGCGTAGCCTCCGGTTTGGGGGCCTATGGCTACACCTTC
TRBV5-6	TRBJ2-7	TRBD2	many	CASSSLRTSGSLRDEQYF	TGTGCCAGCAGCTCGTTACGGACTAGCGGGAGTTTACGGGACGAGCAGTACTTC
TRBV12-3/TRBV12-4	TRBJ2-1	NA	NA	CASSRTNGQFF	TGTGCCAGCAGTCGGACCAATGGGCAGTTCTTC
TRBV29-1	TRBJ2-1	TRBD2	many	CSLRGGATEQFF	TGCAGCCTTAGGGGAGGGGCTACTGAGCAGTTCTTC
TRBV5-8	TRBJ2-1	NA	many	CASSLVGLSYNEQFF	TGTGCCAGCAGCTTGGTGGGCCTCTCCTACAATGAGCAGTTCTTC
TRBV4-2	TRBJ2-7	NA	many	CASSQDWGGLYEQYF	TGTGCCAGCAGCCAAGACTGGGGCGGTCTCTACGAGCAGTACTTC
TRBV7-9	TRBJ2-1	NA	many	CASSLGLGTAYNEQFF	TGTGCCAGCAGCTTGGGGTTGGGGACGGCCTACAATGAGCAGTTCTTC
TRBV7-2	TRBJ2-4	NA	NA	CASSHGGRGSKNIQYF	TGTGCCAGCAGCCATGGCGGCAGGGGCTCCAAAAACATTCAGTACTTC
TRBV11-3	TRBJ2-7	TRBD2	many	CASSQRGGRNEQYF	TGTGCCAGCAGCCAAAGGGGCGGGAGAAACGAGCAGTACTTC
TRBV5-1	TRBJ1-6	TRBD1	NA	CASSSNRGGSPLHF	TGCGCCAGCAGCTCTAACAGGGGGGGATCACCCCTCCACTTT
TRBV7-7	TRBJ2-7	NA	many	CAGSLERGPRSYEQYF	TGTGCTGGCAGCTTAGAACGGGGACCCCGCTCCTACGAGCAGTACTTC
TRBV3-1	TRBJ2-7	NA	many	CASSQVSYEQYF	TGTGCCAGCAGCCAAGTATCCTACGAGCAGTACTTC
TRBV7-6	TRBJ2-7	TRBD1	many	CASSQPGDRENEQYF	TGTGCCAGCAGCCAACCTGGGGACAGAGAAAACGAGCAGTACTTC
TRBV5-1	TRBJ1-2	TRBD1	many	CASSSGTGGAYGYTF	TGCGCCAGCAGCTCCGGGACAGGGGGCGCTTACGGCTACACCTTC
TRBV28	TRBJ2-7	NA	many	CASRRASYEQYF	TGTGCCAGCAGGCGGGCGTCCTACGAGCAGTACTTC
TRBV20-1	TRBJ2-5	TRBD1	many	CSAVRDSQETQYF	TGCAGTGCGGTCCGGGACAGCCAAGAGACCCAGTACTTC
TRBV11-3	TRBJ2-1	TRBD2	many	CASSLGLAGANEQFF	TGTGCCAGCAGCTTAGGTCTAGCGGGCGCTAATGAGCAGTTCTTC
TRBV28	TRBJ2-7	TRBD2	few	CASSPSGGGYEQYF	TGTGCCAGCAGCCCCTCGGGGGGGGGCTACGAGCAGTACTTC
TRBV11-2	TRBJ2-2	TRBD2	many	CASSGTESGRVGTGELFF	TGTGCCAGCAGCGGAACCGAGAGCGGGAGAGTCGGCACCGGGGAGCTGTTTTTT
TRBV7-9	TRBJ2-2	NA	many	CASSPSGTDNTGELFF	TGTGCCAGCAGCCCATCCGGGACCGATAACACCGGGGAGCTGTTTTTT
TRBV19	TRBJ1-5	NA	many	CASTTQPQHF	TGTGCCAGTACCACACAGCCCCAGCATTTT
TRBV20-1	TRBJ2-1	NA	many	CSLRGWSTYNEQFF	TGCAGCTTACGGGGATGGTCAACTTACAATGAGCAGTTCTTC
TRBV7-8	TRBJ1-6	TRBD1	many	CASSYETGGNSPLHF	TGTGCCAGCAGCTACGAGACAGGGGGCAATTCACCCCTCCACTTT
TRBV18	TRBJ2-5	NA	NA	CASSPRDRASQETQYF	TGTGCCAGCTCCCCCAGAGACCGAGCCTCCCAAGAGACCCAGTACTTC